These 24 T cell receptor beta chains originate from one sample sequenced in a study of neoadjuvant anti-PD-1 for oral cavity cancer. Sequencing was performed with immunoSEQ multiplex PCR; in TCRdb, only in-frame clones are kept and a portion is missing. The table has 30,000 to 35,000 clones, about 86% seen once. The material sequenced was PBMCs, taken before nivolumab (anti-PD-1) treatment. All receptors derive from a person aged 35-79 years with oral cavity squamous cell carcinoma.

The chain has TRBV10-3 and TRBJ2-6; no firm D call. This CDR3 is built from 14 residues. V lost 2 bases and J 4 bases, leaving 6 bases between the germline ends. In germline, CDR1 is ENHRY, CDR2 SYGVKD. This CDR3 is CAISEPRGANVLTF. In DNA, the CDR3 is TGTGCCATCAGTGAGCCCAGGGGGGCCAACGTCCTGACTTTC.

In DNA form, the CDR3 reads TGTGCCTGGCAGGTTAACTACGAGCAGTACTTC. Translated, it gives CAWQVNYEQYF. This chain links TRBV30 with TRBJ2-7, with D uncertain. The CDR3 consists of 11 residues. Looked up from germline, CDR1 is GTSNPN and CDR2 is SVGIG (reference sequence). Trimming cost V 5 bases and J 3 bases, with 8 bases left between them.

The chain links TRBV7-9 to TRBJ2-5; 11 nucleotides align to TRBD2. J was trimmed by 4 bases and V by 2 bases; bases with no gene match: 3. Germline-derived CDR1 and CDR2 are SEHNR and FQNEAQ (reference sequence). The CDR3 consists of 15 residues. The CDR3 bases are TGTGCCAGCAGCTTACGACTAGCGGGGTCAGAGACCCAGTACTTC. It translates to CASSLRLAGSETQYF.

The V call is TRBV4-3, the J call TRBJ2-4; D is uncertain. The CDR3 runs 15 residues. Germline V gene sequence: CDR1 LGHNA, CDR2 YSLEER. Trimming stripped 3 bases from V and 3 bases from J, with 12 bases between. In nucleotides, the CDR3 is TGCGCCAGCAGCCAGGACCTCAGTGACAAAAACATTCAGTACTTC. Amino acids: CASSQDLSDKNIQYF.

This chain links TRBV9 with TRBJ1-1; no definite D call. Trimming shortened V by 3 bases and J by 0 bases, and 9 bases separated the two germline ends. There are 14 residues in the CDR3. Germline V gene lookup returns CDR1 SGDLS and CDR2 YYNGEE. The CDR3 here is CASSASALNTEAFF. For the CDR3, the DNA is TGTGCCAGCAGCGCTAGCGCTTTGAACACTGAAGCTTTCTTT.

V and J are TRBV6-4 and TRBJ2-2; 7 nucleotides match TRBD1. Per the germline V gene, CDR1 is MRHNA and CDR2 is SNTAGT. The ends lost 5 bases at V and 6 bases at J; junction bases unmatched: 6. This CDR3 is 14 amino acids long. The CDR3 protein is CASSMEQGSGELFF. CDR3 DNA: TGTGCCAGCAGTATGGAACAGGGGTCCGGGGAGCTGTTTTTT.

J is TRBJ1-4 and V is TRBV30; D is possibly TRBD1 (6 bases). Germline lookup yields CDR1 GTSNPN and CDR2 SVGIG (reference sequence). With 0 bases removed from V and 7 bases from J, the gap between germline ends came to 18 bases. This CDR3 has 16 amino acids. CDR3 in DNA: TGTGCCTGGAGTGTTGGAATAAGACGCAGGGGTGAAAAACTGTTTTTT. It yields the protein CAWSVGIRRRGEKLFF.

The chain carries TRBV19 and TRBJ2-5; D call uncertain. The CDR3 consists of 17 residues. CDR1 and CDR2 (germline): LNHDA, SQIVND (reference sequence). V shed 1 base and J shed 3 bases, with 18 bases lying between them. The CDR3 sequence: CASSIVYDTLGKETQYF. The CDR3 DNA sequence: TGTGCCAGTAGTATAGTGTACGACACCCTAGGGAAAGAGACCCAGTACTTC.

The chain couples TRBV2 to TRBJ1-1; possibly TRBD1 for D (5 bases). Germline CDR1 is SNHLY and CDR2 is FYNNEI. This CDR3 is built from 14 residues. Trimming stripped 2 bases from V and 0 bases from J, with 7 bases between. CDR3 residues: CASSEMGVNTEAFF. CDR3 coding DNA: TGTGCCAGCAGTGAAATGGGGGTGAACACTGAAGCTTTCTTT. Full variable domain (outside the CDR3, taken from reference TRBV2 and TRBJ1-1): EPEVTQTPSHQVTQMGQEVILRCVPISNHLYFYWYRQILGQKVEFLVSFYNNEISEKSEIFDDQFSVERPDGSNFTLKIRSTKLEDSAMYFCASSEMGVNTEAFFGQGTRLTVV.

This chain links TRBV7-2 with TRBJ1-4; maybe TRBD1 (6 bases). V was clipped by 5 bases and J by 3 bases, with 13 bases between them. The germline V gene encodes CDR1 SGHTA and CDR2 FQGNSA. The CDR3 extends over 15 amino acids. This CDR3 is CASSGGDTANEKLFF. Here the CDR3 DNA reads TGTGCCAGCAGCGGGGGGGACACAGCTAATGAAAAACTGTTTTTT.

The chain carries TRBV30 and TRBJ1-3; D is unresolved. Germline values: CDR1 GTSNPN, CDR2 SVGIG (reference sequence). The ends were cut back, 1 base at V and 0 bases at J, with 7 bases in the middle. The CDR3 runs to 14 residues. The CDR3 spells CAWSGSNSGNTIYF. The CDR3 DNA follows: TGTGCCTGGAGTGGAAGTAACTCTGGAAACACCATATATTTT. The variable domain in full, with the rest retrieved from reference TRBV30 and TRBJ1-3, is SQTIHQWPATLVQPVGSPLSLECTVEGTSNPNLYWYRQAAGRGLQLLFYSVGIGQISSEVPQNLSASRPQDRQFILSSKKLLLSDSGFYLCAWSGSNSGNTIYFGEGSWLTVV.

This clone occurred once. This chain connects TRBV19 to TRBJ2-7; the D is unclear. V dropped 6 bases and J dropped 2 bases, with 14 bases sitting between them. Germline V CDR1 and CDR2: LNHDA, SQIVND (reference sequence). The CDR3 runs to 14 residues. CDR3 amino acids: CASSPSDRAYEQYF. The CDR3 region has the DNA TGTGCCAGTAGCCCCTCGGATAGGGCCTACGAGCAGTACTTC.

V is TRBV6-5 and J is TRBJ1-1, with D maybe TRBD1 (6 bases). With 8 bases removed from V and 1 base from J, the gap between germline ends came to 17 bases. This CDR3 has 15 amino acids. Germline loops: CDR1 MNHEY, CDR2 SVGAGI. CDR3 residues: CASARGGQANTEAFF. The CDR3 nucleotides read TGTGCCAGCGCAAGAGGGGGACAAGCGAACACTGAAGCTTTCTTT.

The chain joins TRBV9 to TRBJ1-2; D ambiguous. The CDR3 has 12 residues. V was clipped by 5 bases and J by 2 bases, with 7 bases between them. Per germline, CDR1 SGDLS and CDR2 YYNGEE. CDR3 amino acids: CASRGYNYGYTF. As DNA, the CDR3 is TGTGCCAGCAGAGGTTACAACTATGGCTACACCTTC.

V and J are TRBV5-6 and TRBJ2-7; TRBD2 agrees at 7 bases. V shed 2 bases, J shed 7 bases, and the junction held 18 bases outside the gene matches. This CDR3 is 17 amino acids long. Per the germline V gene, CDR1 is SGHDT and CDR2 is YYEEEE. CDR3 region: CASSFGRDRTAREEQYF. Here the CDR3 DNA reads TGTGCCAGCAGCTTCGGGCGAGACAGAACCGCGCGGGAGGAGCAGTACTTC.

V and J are TRBV29-1 and TRBJ2-1; tentatively, D is TRBD1 (5 bases). Germline V gene data show CDR1 as SQVTM and CDR2 as ANQGSEA. The V end was cut by 3 bases, the J end by 9 bases, with 6 bases between. The CDR3 runs 10 residues. CDR3 nucleotide sequence: TGCAGCGTTGACAGGGTTGAGCAGTTCTTC. This gives the protein CSVDRVEQFF.

This chain connects TRBV11-3 to TRBJ1-3; possible D gene TRBD1, 6 bases. Trimming pared 3 bases from V and 4 bases from J, leaving 7 bases between. This CDR3 spans 13 amino acids. Germline CDR1 and CDR2: SGHNT and YENEEA. This CDR3 reads CASSFDRGNTIYF. The DNA of the CDR3 is TGTGCCAGCAGCTTCGACAGGGGAAACACCATATATTTT.

This rearrangement joins TRBV10-1 to TRBJ1-5; D gene ambiguous. This CDR3 region has 12 residues. Germline values: CDR1 WNHNN, CDR2 SYGVQD (reference sequence). Trimming shortened V by 2 bases and J by 6 bases, and 5 bases separated the two germline ends. The CDR3 DNA reads TGCGCCAGCAGTGAGACGAGTCAGCCCCAGCATTTT. Protein: CASSETSQPQHF.

By sample fraction, this clone is medium-sized (0.01 to 0.1%). This rearrangement joins TRBV20-1 to TRBJ1-2, with no clear D. The CDR3 is made up of 11 amino acids. Trimming took off 5 bases at V and 1 base at J, with 5 bases between the two ends. CDR1 is DFQATT, CDR2 SNEGSKA, per germline (reference sequence). The CDR3 region is CSAVGNYGYTF. The CDR3 DNA reads TGCAGTGCTGTCGGTAACTATGGCTACACCTTC.

V usage is TRBV28 and J usage is TRBJ1-2; 10 bases are a match to TRBD1. The V gene's germline CDR1 is MDHEN and CDR2 SYDVKM. V dropped 5 bases and J dropped 8; count of bases not matched to a gene: 11. The CDR3 sequence is 15 residues long. The DNA for the CDR3 is TGTGCCAGCAGTCCACTGACAGGGGGCGGTGAAGGCTACACCTTC. Amino acids: CASSPLTGGGEGYTF.

The chain uses TRBV10-3 and TRBJ1-4; D perhaps matches TRBD1 (6 bases). In germline, CDR1 is ENHRY, CDR2 SYGVKD. Trimming removed 6 bases from V and 4 bases from J, with 12 bases in between. The CDR3 totals 14 residues. The CDR3: CAISRTEFNEKLFF. CDR3 in DNA: TGTGCCATCAGCCGGACAGAGTTTAATGAAAAACTGTTTTTT.

The CDR3 sequence: CASSSFGGRGDTDTQYF. For the CDR3, the DNA is TGTGCCAGCAGTTCCTTCGGGGGGAGGGGTGACACAGATACGCAGTATTTT. The chain employs TRBV25-1 and TRBJ2-3; TRBD2 matches at 7 bases. Germline V gene lookup returns CDR1 MGHDK and CDR2 SYGVNS. The CDR3 covers 17 residues. After removal of 5 bases from V and 2 bases from J, the junction contained 13 bases not matched to a gene.

The chain uses TRBV6-5 and TRBJ1-2; D ambiguous. Trimming took 6 bases from V and 4 from J, leaving 18 bases between them. Germline CDR1 and CDR2: MNHEY and SVGAGI. The CDR3 loop spans 15 amino acids. The CDR3 reads CASRRTSEGSYGYTF. The DNA of the CDR3 is TGTGCCAGCAGGCGTACGTCAGAAGGGTCCTATGGCTACACCTTC.

This rearrangement joins TRBV27 to TRBJ1-5, with a possible D match to TRBD1 (5 bases). Germline lookup yields CDR1 MNHEY and CDR2 SMNVEV (reference sequence). The CDR3 covers 16 residues. Trimming shortened V by 4 bases and J by 0 bases, and 13 bases separated the two germline ends. The CDR3 nucleotides are TGTGCCAGCAGTTATTTTGGAGGGGATAGCAATCAGCCCCAGCATTTT. The encoded protein is CASSYFGGDSNQPQHF.